A single sample is the source of the 21 T cell receptor beta chains below, sequenced in a study of blood T cell repertoires in COVID-19. Clones were read by immunoSEQ multiplex PCR, and TCRdb kept only the in-frame ones, dropping some. The sample contains 250,000 to 300,000 clones, approximately 90% of which appear only once. The sequenced sample consisted of PBMCs or T cells enriched from blood (not recorded which). Receptors were obtained from a man younger than 35 who had recovered from COVID-19.

The chain uses TRBV27 and TRBJ1-1; D perhaps matches TRBD1 (5 bases). The CDR3 consists of 13 residues. CDR1 and CDR2 (germline): MNHEY, SMNVEV (reference sequence). With 4 bases removed from V and 4 bases from J, the gap between germline ends came to 10 bases. This chain's CDR3 is CASSYTGITEAFF. The CDR3 DNA sequence: TGTGCCAGCAGTTATACAGGTATCACTGAAGCTTTCTTT.

The V and J genes are TRBV5-1 and TRBJ2-1, with 9 bases lining up with TRBD2. V shed 0 bases and J 6 bases; nucleotides not matched to a gene: 4. Germline CDR1 and CDR2: SGHRS and YFSETQ. The CDR3 totals 15 residues. The CDR3 protein is CASSLEPSGTNEQFF. The CDR3 coding sequence is TGCGCCAGCAGCTTGGAGCCTAGCGGGACCAATGAGCAGTTCTTC.

The chain carries TRBV10-3 and TRBJ1-1; TRBD1 matches at 8 bases. V was clipped by 1 base and J by 0 bases; unmatched bases: 7. The CDR3 spans 17 residues. The germline V gene has CDR1 ENHRY and CDR2 SYGVKD. In nucleotides, the CDR3 is TGTGCCATCAGTGAGTGGGGGACAGGCGCCATGAACACTGAAGCTTTCTTT. Translated: CAISEWGTGAMNTEAFF.

This sequence joins TRBV7-3 and TRBJ2-1; no firm D call. The V gene's germline CDR1 is SGHTA and CDR2 FQGTGA. The CDR3 is 10 amino acids. V shed 11 bases and J shed 9 bases, with 11 bases lying between them. For the CDR3, the DNA is TGTGCCTTTTTTCCCGGTGAGCAGTTCTTC. Translating it yields CAFFPGEQFF.

The J gene is TRBJ2-3, the V gene TRBV4-1; D is unresolved. Germline CDR1 MGHRA, CDR2 YSYEKL. The V end was cut by 1 base, the J end by 2 bases, with 7 bases between. The CDR3 has 14 amino acids. CDR3 residues: CASSQAGFTDTQYF. CDR3 bases: TGCGCCAGCAGCCAAGCAGGCTTCACAGATACGCAGTATTTT.

V and J are TRBV5-4 and TRBJ2-5, with 8 bases fitting TRBD2. The germline V gene has CDR1 SGHNT and CDR2 YYREEE (reference sequence). This CDR3 has 16 amino acids. V shed 0 bases and J 6 bases; nucleotides not matched to a gene: 10. CDR3 DNA sequence: TGTGCCAGCAGCTTGGCCAGGGACGGGGGGGAAAAGACCCAGTACTTC. It encodes CASSLARDGGEKTQYF.

The chain recombines TRBV19 with TRBJ1-5, with D possibly being TRBD1 (5 bases). The CDR3 covers 15 residues. V was clipped by 3 bases and J by 0 bases, with 9 bases between them. Germline V gene data show CDR1 as LNHDA and CDR2 as SQIVND (reference sequence). The CDR3 DNA reads TGTGCCAGTAGTATGGGGGGGGATAGCAATCAGCCCCAGCATTTT. This encodes CASSMGGDSNQPQHF.

V is TRBV6-6 and J is TRBJ2-7, with 7 bases lining up with TRBD1. The CDR3 is 12 amino acids. The germline V gene encodes CDR1 MNHNY and CDR2 SVGAGI (reference sequence). The junction had 4 bases not matched to a gene; V was cut back by 8 bases and J by 3 bases. The CDR3 protein is CASARDSYEQYF. CDR3 sequence (DNA): TGTGCCAGCGCCCGGGACAGCTACGAGCAGTACTTC.

Notes on this clone: The junction and the germline gene differ at one end; a read error may be behind it. V and J are TRBV7-7 and TRBJ2-3; 7 bases fit TRBD2. Germline V gene data show CDR1 as SSHAT and CDR2 as FNYEAQ (reference sequence). The CDR3 loop spans 15 amino acids. CDR3 nucleotide sequence: TGTGCTAGCAGCCGGGGCGGGAGATCCACAGATACGCAGTATTTT. Its translation is CASSRGGRSTDTQYF.

The genes are TRBV7-9 and TRBJ1-6; D remains unclear. With 5 bases removed from V and 8 bases from J, the gap between germline ends came to 7 bases. Germline CDR1 is SEHNR and CDR2 is FQNEAQ (reference sequence). The length of the CDR3 is 12 residues. The CDR3 DNA sequence: TGTGCCAGCAGCCCCACGGATTCACCCCTCCACTTT. Translation gives CASSPTDSPLHF.

The chain joins TRBV4-2 to TRBJ2-3; possible D gene TRBD2, 6 bases. Germline V gene sequence: CDR1 LGHNA, CDR2 YNFKEQ. The V gene lost 0 bases and the J gene lost 4 bases, with 11 bases spanning the gap. This CDR3 comprises 15 residues. The CDR3 sequence: CASSQDTGGADTQYF. The CDR3 region has the DNA TGTGCCAGCAGCCAAGATACAGGAGGGGCAGATACGCAGTATTTT.

V usage is TRBV24-1 and J usage is TRBJ2-3; the D gene is possibly TRBD1 (6 bases). Trimming pared 3 bases from V and 2 bases from J, leaving 11 bases between. Germline CDR1 is KGHDR and CDR2 is SFDVKD. The CDR3 loop spans 15 amino acids. For the CDR3, the DNA is TGTGCCACCAGTGATCGGGACATTTCCACAGATACGCAGTATTTT. Protein sequence: CATSDRDISTDTQYF.

The CDR3 is CASTLQGLNGYTF. DNA of the CDR3: TGTGCCAGCACCCTACAGGGGTTAAATGGCTACACCTTC. This chain uses TRBV12-3 or TRBV12-4 with TRBJ1-2, with 7 nucleotides matching TRBD1. The CDR3 is made up of 13 amino acids. Trimming removed 7 bases from V and 6 bases from J; junction bases left unmatched: 8.

The rearrangement joins TRBV7-9 to TRBJ1-6; D is unclear. Trimming cost V 1 base and J 7 bases, with 14 bases left between them. The CDR3 totals 16 residues. Per the germline V gene, CDR1 is SEHNR and CDR2 is FQNEAQ (reference sequence). CDR3 protein: CASSLVAGGPNSPLHF. The CDR3 DNA sequence: TGTGCCAGCAGCTTAGTGGCCGGCGGGCCGAATTCACCCCTCCACTTT.

V and J are TRBV7-8 and TRBJ1-5, with D maybe TRBD1 (6 bases). The CDR3 sequence is 16 residues long. The V and J ends lost 5 bases and 5 bases respectively, with 19 bases between them. Germline assignment: CDR1 SGHVS and CDR2 FQNEAQ. CDR3 nucleotides: TGTGCCAGCAGCCCAGAGGGGGGGGCCCACCATCAGCCCCAGCATTTT. Translating gives CASSPEGGAHHQPQHF.

The V and J genes are TRBV5-1 and TRBJ2-7; 12 bases map to TRBD2. This CDR3 has 15 residues. In germline, CDR1 is SGHRS, CDR2 YFSETQ. Trimming cost V 4 bases and J 6 bases; bases outside gene matches: 8. The CDR3 sequence: CASSPGTSGSLEQYF. CDR3 coding DNA: TGCGCCAGCAGCCCCGGGACTAGCGGGTCCCTCGAGCAGTACTTC.

The chain links TRBV7-8 to TRBJ2-7; TRBD2 aligns across 7 bases. V was pared by 2 bases and J by 4 bases, with 5 bases of the junction left unmatched. CDR1 is SGHVS, CDR2 FQNEAQ, per germline. This CDR3 has 14 residues. The CDR3 DNA reads as TGTGCCAGCAGCTTACTTTCTAGCGGTTACGAGCAGTACTTC. It translates to CASSLLSSGYEQYF.

This clone was found once. The genes are TRBV3-1 (or the pseudogene TRBV3-2) and TRBJ1-2, with unresolved D. CDR1 and CDR2 (germline): LGHDT, YNNKEL (reference sequence). The CDR3 contains 13 residues. Trimming left V 3 bases short and J 8 bases short, with 13 bases between. Here the CDR3 reads CASSHPRLGGYTF. The CDR3 DNA reads TGTGCCAGCAGCCACCCCCGATTGGGCGGCTACACCTTC.

The chain employs TRBV19 and TRBJ1-1; no firm D call. V lost 6 bases to trimming and J lost 7 bases, with 18 bases between them. Germline V gene lookup returns CDR1 LNHDA and CDR2 SQIVND (reference sequence). There are 14 residues in the CDR3. CDR3 in amino acids: CASSPRPINGEAFF. The CDR3 bases are TGTGCCAGTAGCCCCCGCCCCATCAACGGTGAAGCTTTCTTT.

This clone was seen only once. V is TRBV2 and J is TRBJ2-7, with D possibly TRBD1 on 6 matching bases. Deletions cut 1 base from V and 6 bases from J, with 13 bases between. CDR3 length equals 14 residues. The germline V gene encodes CDR1 SNHLY and CDR2 FYNNEI. The CDR3 region is CASSEGDTSSEQYF. The CDR3 bases are TGTGCCAGCAGTGAAGGGGACACTTCTTCCGAGCAGTACTTC.

This clone was seen just once. A much more abundant neighbour one base away suggests this may be a read error. This specimen includes other DNA sequences encoding the same CDR3. The J gene is TRBJ1-2, the V gene TRBV27, with 8 nucleotides matching TRBD1. CDR3 size: 13 residues. In germline, CDR1 is MNHEY, CDR2 SMNVEV (reference sequence). The ends lost 5 bases at V and 4 bases at J; junction bases unmatched: 3. CDR3 protein: CASSLGQGYGYTF. CDR3 coding DNA: TGTGCCAGCAGTCTAGGACAGGGCTATGGCTACACCTTC.